The rows below give T cell receptor beta chains drawn from one sample of a study of blood T cell repertoires in COVID-19. Measured with immunoSEQ multiplex PCR; TCRdb has only the in-frame clones, and not every one. The table includes 200,000 to 250,000 clones, around four fifths detected once. The sequenced material came from PBMCs or T cells enriched from blood (not recorded which). Receptor source: a man aged 35-49 years who had recovered from COVID-19. The CDR3 runs from the conserved cysteine through the conserved F or W. The D gene is left open where the match is weak. Clone size is given for some rows only: seen once, a few or many times, or a class if the clone is expanded.

TRBV5-5	NA	TRBJ2-3	NA	CASSLVEGSTDTQYF	TGTGCCAGCAGCTTGGTGGAGGGTAGCACAGATACGCAGTATTTT
TRBV5-1	TRBD2	TRBJ2-3	NA	CASSLVGLVADTQYF	TGCGCCAGCAGCTTGGTGGGACTAGTCGCAGATACGCAGTATTTT
TRBV9	TRBD2	TRBJ2-3	NA	CASSANRDLAGGTDTQYF	TGTGCCAGCAGCGCGAACAGAGATCTAGCGGGGGGAACAGATACGCAGTATTTT
TRBV6-5	NA	TRBJ1-4	NA	CATRRSNEKLFF	TGTGCCACCCGACGGAGTAATGAAAAACTGTTTTTT
TRBV7-9	NA	TRBJ1-2	NA	CASSSAWTPNYGYTF	TGTGCCAGCAGCTCGGCCTGGACACCGAACTATGGCTACACCTTC
TRBV3-1/TRBV3-2	NA	TRBJ1-1	NA	CASSQARRGAAFF	TGTGCCAGCAGCCAGGCCCGGCGTGGGGCAGCTTTCTTT
TRBV5-1	NA	TRBJ2-7	NA	CASGAGAPSYEQYF	TGCGCCAGCGGCGCGGGGGCGCCCTCCTACGAGCAGTACTTC
TRBV5-1	TRBD2	TRBJ2-1	NA	CASASTSGALLSYNEQFF	TGCGCCAGCGCATCCACTAGCGGTGCCCTTCTTTCCTACAATGAGCAGTTCTTC
TRBV19	NA	TRBJ2-7	NA	CASSPWAGKPPAYEQYF	TGTGCCAGTAGTCCATGGGCCGGCAAACCTCCGGCTTACGAGCAGTACTTC
TRBV27	TRBD1	TRBJ1-1	NA	CASSLLRQGAMNTEAFF	TGTGCCAGCAGTTTACTACGACAGGGGGCAATGAACACTGAAGCTTTCTTT
TRBV12-5	TRBD2	TRBJ2-5	NA	CASGLFPRTSGIEETQYF	TGTGCTAGTGGTTTGTTTCCACGGACTAGCGGGATTGAAGAGACCCAGTACTTC
TRBV18	TRBD1	TRBJ1-2	NA	CASSPPGQGEHGYTF	TGTGCCAGCTCACCACCTGGACAGGGAGAACATGGCTACACCTTC
TRBV15	NA	TRBJ2-5	NA	CATSRDLVGALARGGTQYF	TGTGCCACCAGCAGAGATTTGGTTGGGGCCCTAGCGAGGGGGGGGACCCAGTACTTC
TRBV7-8	NA	TRBJ1-1	few	CASSSNSPGNTEAFF	TGTGCCAGCAGCTCAAACTCTCCAGGGAACACTGAAGCTTTCTTT
TRBV21-1	NA	TRBJ1-5	NA	CASSRPTGGRGQPQHF	TGTGCCAGCAGCAGACCAACAGGGGGAAGAGGTCAGCCCCAGCATTTT
TRBV30	NA	TRBJ1-4	NA	CAWSEDTVRVFF	TGTGCCTGGAGTGAAGACACCGTGAGGGTGTTTTTT
TRBV28	NA	TRBJ2-5	once	CASSFSSGHRETQYF	TGTGCCAGCAGTTTTTCATCCGGACACCGAGAGACCCAGTACTTC
TRBV24-1	NA	TRBJ2-3	NA	CATSGGTSSTDTQYF	TGTGCCACCAGTGGTGGGACTTCTAGCACAGATACGCAGTATTTT
TRBV30	NA	TRBJ2-7	NA	CAWSVYYEQYF	TGTGCCTGGAGTGTATATTACGAGCAGTACTTC
TRBV29-1	TRBD1	TRBJ2-7	once	CSVPGQGGHEQYF	TGCAGCGTTCCTGGACAGGGCGGCCACGAGCAGTACTTC
TRBV28	TRBD1	TRBJ1-1	NA	CAIMGRGHTEAFF	TGTGCCATAATGGGCAGGGGGCACACTGAAGCTTTCTTT
TRBV4-1	TRBD2	TRBJ2-1	NA	CASSPRLAAGAYNEQFF	TGCGCCAGCAGCCCACGACTTGCAGCGGGGGCCTACAATGAGCAGTTCTTC
TRBV5-1	NA	TRBJ1-5	NA	CASSLATDQPQHF	TGCGCCAGCAGCTTGGCTACAGATCAGCCCCAGCATTTT
TRBV2	NA	TRBJ2-1	NA	CASTPSLVWGPHGQFF	TGTGCCAGCACGCCATCCCTAGTGTGGGGGCCCCACGGGCAGTTCTTC
TRBV7-6	NA	TRBJ1-3	NA	CASSLARASGNTIYF	TGTGCCAGCAGCTTAGCCAGGGCCTCTGGAAACACCATATATTTT
TRBV27	TRBD1	TRBJ1-6	NA	CASSPHPDRDSPLHF	TGTGCCAGCAGTCCACACCCGGACAGGGATTCACCCCTCCACTTT
TRBV2	NA	TRBJ1-6	NA	CASSETGNGQSPLHF	TGTGCCAGCAGTGAAACGGGTAACGGTCAATCACCCCTCCACTTT
TRBV5-4	TRBD2	TRBJ2-3	NA	CASSLAGGTTDTQYF	TGTGCCAGCAGCCTAGCGGGAGGAACCACAGATACGCAGTATTTT
TRBV7-2	NA	TRBJ1-4	NA	CASSTHTGPNEKLFF	TGTGCCAGCAGCACCCATACAGGGCCTAATGAAAAACTGTTTTTT
TRBV27	NA	TRBJ1-5	NA	CASSSGGPYSNQPQHF	TGTGCCAGCAGTTCGGGAGGTCCGTATAGCAATCAGCCCCAGCATTTT
TRBV2	TRBD2	TRBJ2-1	NA	CASSVSSGAYNEQFF	TGTGCCAGCAGTGTATCGAGCGGGGCCTACAATGAGCAGTTCTTC
TRBV24-1	TRBD2	TRBJ2-2	NA	CATSGAQEGGGLPGELFF	TGTGCCACCAGTGGGGCCCAAGAGGGCGGGGGTCTCCCCGGGGAGCTGTTTTTT
TRBV11-1	TRBD2	TRBJ2-3	NA	CASSGGLAGRADTQYF	TGTGCCAGCAGCGGGGGATTAGCGGGACGGGCAGATACGCAGTATTTT
TRBV5-1	NA	TRBJ1-6	NA	CASSLRQSPSPLHF	TGCGCCAGCAGCTTGCGACAGTCGCCCTCACCCCTCCACTTT
TRBV12-3/TRBV12-4	TRBD2	TRBJ2-1	NA	CASSFSGGNEQFF	TGTGCCAGCAGTTTTTCGGGGGGGAATGAGCAGTTCTTC
TRBV5-6	NA	TRBJ2-7	once	CASSRDYEQYF	TGTGCCAGCAGCAGAGACTACGAGCAGTACTTC
TRBV2	TRBD1	TRBJ2-4	NA	CASRVDRGKNIQYF	TGTGCCAGCAGGGTGGACAGGGGTAAAAACATTCAGTACTTC
TRBV6-5	TRBD1	TRBJ1-1	few	CASSPRQGWNTEAFF	TGTGCCAGCAGTCCTCGACAGGGATGGAACACTGAAGCTTTCTTT
TRBV19	TRBD1	TRBJ1-2	once	CASRDRQGHGYTF	TGTGCCAGTAGAGACAGACAGGGCCATGGCTACACCTTC
TRBV24-1	TRBD2	TRBJ2-1	NA	CATSDSGLAVHNEQFF	TGTGCCACCAGTGATTCGGGACTAGCGGTTCACAATGAGCAGTTCTTC
TRBV3-1/TRBV3-2	TRBD2	TRBJ2-7	NA	CASSQDPSGGYEQYF	TGTGCCAGCAGCCAAGACCCTAGCGGGGGCTACGAGCAGTACTTC
TRBV2	TRBD2	TRBJ2-7	NA	CASSVGLAGGHDEQYF	TGTGCCAGCAGTGTGGGACTAGCGGGGGGGCATGACGAGCAGTACTTC
TRBV18	TRBD1	TRBJ2-6	NA	CASSPPGQGSGANVLTF	TGTGCCAGCTCACCACCGGGACAGGGCTCTGGGGCCAACGTCCTGACTTTC
TRBV7-2	TRBD2	TRBJ2-1	NA	CASSQGLAGASGNEQFF	TGTGCCAGCAGCCAAGGGCTAGCGGGGGCTTCAGGCAATGAGCAGTTCTTC
TRBV4-3	NA	TRBJ1-5	NA	CASSNPETRNQPQHF	TGCGCCAGCAGTAATCCGGAGACCCGCAATCAGCCCCAGCATTTT
TRBV7-3	NA	TRBJ2-2	NA	CASSLTQRELFF	TGTGCCAGCAGCTTAACGCAGAGGGAGCTGTTTTTT
TRBV28	NA	TRBJ1-2	NA	CASRSGTLGYTF	TGTGCCAGCAGGTCTGGGACTCTTGGCTACACCTTC
TRBV6-5	NA	TRBJ1-6	NA	CASRPFGQTNSPLHF	TGTGCCAGCAGGCCCTTTGGACAGACTAATTCACCCCTCCACTTT
TRBV5-4	NA	TRBJ2-2	NA	CASSLLGELFF	TGTGCCAGCAGCTTGCTCGGGGAGCTGTTTTTT
TRBV6-5	NA	TRBJ2-7	few	CASSYQGFYEQYF	TGTGCCAGCAGTTACCAGGGCTTCTACGAGCAGTACTTC
TRBV9	NA	TRBJ2-7	NA	CASSVAGAISYEQYF	TGTGCCAGCAGCGTAGCAGGGGCCATCTCCTACGAGCAGTACTTC
TRBV19	TRBD2	TRBJ2-7	NA	CASSTGTSGLTYEQYF	TGTGCCAGTAGTACTGGGACTAGCGGACTGACCTACGAGCAGTACTTC
TRBV6-7	TRBD1	TRBJ1-1	NA	CASSYSRRGRNTEAFF	TGTGCCAGCAGTTACTCGAGGAGGGGGCGGAACACTGAAGCTTTCTTT